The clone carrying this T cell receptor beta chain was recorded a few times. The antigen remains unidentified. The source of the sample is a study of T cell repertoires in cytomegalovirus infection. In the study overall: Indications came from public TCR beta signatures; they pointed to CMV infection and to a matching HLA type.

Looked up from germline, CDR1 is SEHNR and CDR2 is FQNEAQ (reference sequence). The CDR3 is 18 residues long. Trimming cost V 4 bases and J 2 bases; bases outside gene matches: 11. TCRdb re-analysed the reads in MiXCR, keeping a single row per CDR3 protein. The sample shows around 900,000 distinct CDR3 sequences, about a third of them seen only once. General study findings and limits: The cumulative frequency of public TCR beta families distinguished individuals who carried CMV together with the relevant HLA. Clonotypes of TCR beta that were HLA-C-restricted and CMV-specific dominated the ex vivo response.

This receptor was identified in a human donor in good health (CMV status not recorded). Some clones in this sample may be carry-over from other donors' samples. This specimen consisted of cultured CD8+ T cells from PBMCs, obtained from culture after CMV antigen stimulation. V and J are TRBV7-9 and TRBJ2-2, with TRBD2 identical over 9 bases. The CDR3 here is CASSYPQSGGKNTGELFF. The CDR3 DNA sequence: TGTGCCAGCAGCTATCCCCAGAGCGGGGGGAAAAACACCGGGGAGCTGTTTTTT.